This paragraph covers one TCR beta chain sequence. This may be a read error: a much more frequent sequence differs by one nucleotide. One entry per CDR3 protein results from TCRdb running MiXCR on the 5' RACE reads. This sample has tens of thousands of distinct CDR3 sequences, with more than 9% found just once. This specimen comes from a study of early T cells in non-severe SARS-CoV-2 infection. Per the germline V gene, CDR1 is SGHVS and CDR2 is FNYEAQ. This CDR3 comprises 13 residues. Deletions cut 5 bases from V and 9 bases from J, with 17 bases between. This chain connects TRBV7-6 to TRBJ2-7; no firm D call. The clonotype originates from an adult who was a healthcare worker with PCR-confirmed SARS-CoV-2 infection or an uninfected control (not recorded which). Material: whole blood. The CDR3 spells CASSPSASYWQYF. The CDR3 DNA reads TGTGCCAGCAGCCCCTCGGCGTCGTACTGGCAGTACTTC.